These 21 T cell receptor beta chains share one sample of origin, sequenced in a study of T-cell memory formation after mild COVID-19. TCRdb recomputed calls from the 5' RACE reads with MiXCR, one row per CDR3 protein. This sample has around 250,000 distinct CDR3 sequences; roughly 9.4% occur once, and the top ten carry 20% to 25%. Sequencing was done on a sample of PBMCs or a T cell subset sorted from them (not recorded which). The source is a man between 18 and 29 years old who had mild COVID-19 (a few samples of this study predate the infection). Cell type and time point are not known.

The table lists this clonotype with many counts. The V gene is TRBV12-3 or TRBV12-4, the J gene TRBJ2-3; either TRBD1 or TRBD2 may fit D (5 bases each). Trimming stripped 6 bases from V and 5 bases from J, with 12 bases between. This CDR3 has 13 residues. The CDR3 nucleotides read TGTGCCAGCAGACGGGGCCGGGTAGATACGCAGTATTTT. Its translation: CASRRGRVDTQYF.

The chain employs TRBV7-2 and TRBJ1-2; D uncertain. Trimming removed 5 bases from V and 8 bases from J, with 12 bases in between. In germline, CDR1 is SGHTA, CDR2 FQGNSA. CDR3 size: 12 residues. The CDR3: CASSPLDRGYTF. The DNA of the CDR3 is TGTGCCAGCAGCCCTTTAGACCGGGGCTACACCTTC.

This clonotype was seen at least ten times. V usage is TRBV20-1 and J usage is TRBJ2-3; 10 positions match TRBD2. The V segment lost 6 bases and the J segment 6 bases; nucleotides outside the gene matches: 12. The germline CDR1 and CDR2 sequences are DFQATT and SNEGSKA (reference sequence). The CDR3 contains 15 residues. The CDR3 sequence: CSAPTASGGGDTQYF. Written as DNA, the CDR3 is TGCAGTGCCCCCACGGCTAGCGGGGGCGGCGATACGCAGTATTTT.

V and J are TRBV4-3 and TRBJ1-6; no clear D gene. Trimming stripped 0 bases from V and 0 bases from J, with 9 bases between. The CDR3 extends over 17 amino acids. The germline gives CDR1 LGHNA, CDR2 YSLEER. CDR3: CASSQDPQSSYNSPLHF. In DNA, the CDR3 is TGCGCCAGCAGCCAAGACCCCCAGAGCTCCTATAATTCACCCCTCCACTTT.

The sample holds a few counts of this clonotype. V is TRBV7-2 and J is TRBJ1-2, with D possibly TRBD1 on 5 matching bases. The germline CDR1 and CDR2 sequences are SGHTA and FQGNSA. Trimming shortened V by 4 bases and J by 8 bases, and 17 bases separated the two germline ends. This CDR3 comprises 14 residues. CDR3 DNA: TGTGCCAGCAGCTCCCCCTTGGGGGAGAGAGGCTACACCTTC. Residues: CASSSPLGERGYTF.

V and J are TRBV24-1 and TRBJ2-2; D gene unclear. This CDR3 is 13 amino acids long. V was trimmed by 5 bases and J by 4 bases, leaving 7 bases between them. Germline V lookup: CDR1 KGHDR, CDR2 SFDVKD. The CDR3 nucleotides are TGTGCCACCAGTGCCGACGGCACCGGGGAGCTGTTTTTT. Its protein product is CATSADGTGELFF.

V and J are TRBV6-1 and TRBJ1-2; the D is unclear. The CDR3 covers 14 residues. CDR1 is MNHNS and CDR2 is SASEGT in the germline V gene. Deletions cut 2 bases from V and 3 bases from J, with 10 bases between. CDR3 sequence reads: CASSELRSDYGYTF. Written as DNA, the CDR3 is TGTGCCAGCAGTGAACTGAGGTCTGACTATGGCTACACCTTC.

This chain joins TRBV28 and TRBJ2-7; 9 bases align to TRBD2. With 6 bases clipped from V and 1 base from J, the junction kept 7 bases outside the gene matches. CDR3 size: 15 residues. Germline CDR1 MDHEN, CDR2 SYDVKM. The chain's CDR3 is CASRSAGGPSYEQYV. DNA for the CDR3: TGTGCCAGCAGGTCAGCGGGGGGCCCTTCCTACGAGCAGTACGTC.

This clonotype was counted between two and nine times. This chain joins TRBV28 and TRBJ2-5; no clear D gene. Germline CDR1 is MDHEN and CDR2 is SYDVKM. This CDR3 contains 12 residues. V gave up 5 bases and J gave up 5 bases, with 9 bases separating them. DNA for the CDR3: TGTGCCAGCAGTAAGGTCAGGGAGACCCAGTACTTC. Amino acids: CASSKVRETQYF.

V is TRBV9 and J is TRBJ1-6, with TRBD1 matching over 8 bases. Germline CDR1 is SGDLS and CDR2 is YYNGEE. This CDR3 comprises 15 residues. V gave up 4 bases and J gave up 8 bases; unmatched junction bases: 8. The chain's CDR3 is CASSPYTGGYSPLHF. CDR3 DNA sequence: TGTGCCAGCAGCCCTTACACAGGGGGGTATTCACCCCTCCACTTT.

This clonotype came up a few times. The chain is built from TRBV29-1 and TRBJ2-3, with D unclear. The CDR3 length is 11 residues. Per germline, CDR1 SQVTM and CDR2 ANQGSEA. Trimming left V 7 bases short and J 6 bases short, with 11 bases between. CDR3: CSGVKADTQYF. DNA of the CDR3: TGCAGCGGCGTAAAGGCGGATACGCAGTATTTT.

The J gene is TRBJ1-2, the V gene TRBV6-6; 7 bases agree with TRBD1. Germline V gives CDR1 MNHNY, CDR2 SVGAGI (reference sequence). The V and J ends lost 8 bases and 7 bases, in that order; junction bases with no gene match: 13. CDR3 length equals 14 residues. The CDR3 reads CASSPSAGGGGYTF. In nucleotides, the CDR3 is TGTGCCAGCTCCCCCTCAGCAGGGGGAGGTGGCTACACCTTC.

This clonotype showed up just a few times. Here the CDR3 DNA reads TGTGCCAGCAGTAGTTTCCCTCAGGGTTGGACCACAGATACGCAGTATTTT. This encodes CASSSFPQGWTTDTQYF. The chain recombines TRBV6-2 or TRBV6-3 with TRBJ2-3; possibly TRBD1 for D (5 bases). Deletions cut 5 bases from V and 2 bases from J, with 20 bases between. There are 17 residues in the CDR3. Germline CDR1 MNHEY, CDR2 SVGEGT.

The chain is built from TRBV4-1 and TRBJ2-1; D could derive from TRBD1 or TRBD2 (5 bases each). Trimming shortened V by 5 bases and J by 7 bases, and 18 bases separated the two germline ends. The CDR3 covers 15 residues. CDR1 MGHRA and CDR2 YSYEKL come from the germline V gene. CDR3 nucleotides: TGCGCCAGCAGCTCGAGAGGGGCGCAAGTGAATGAGCAGTTCTTC. Encoded protein: CASSSRGAQVNEQFF.

This clonotype was found a few times. The V and J genes are TRBV4-2 and TRBJ2-5, with 10 bases identical to TRBD2. V dropped 2 bases and J dropped 5; count of bases not matched to a gene: 11. The CDR3 extends over 17 amino acids. Germline V gene lookup returns CDR1 LGHNA and CDR2 YNFKEQ. The CDR3 sequence: CASSQSGAGGPFETQYF. CDR3 in DNA: TGTGCCAGCAGCCAATCAGGAGCGGGGGGGCCTTTCGAGACCCAGTACTTC.

This clonotype has just a few counts. CDR3 amino acids: CASSPRFDSYEQYF. CDR3 bases: TGTGCCAGCAGCCCCCGCTTTGATTCCTACGAGCAGTACTTC. The chain has TRBV7-6 and TRBJ2-7; D unresolved. Trimming shortened V by 5 bases and J by 1 base, and 12 bases separated the two germline ends. Looked up from germline, CDR1 is SGHVS and CDR2 is FNYEAQ. This CDR3 spans 14 amino acids.

This chain connects TRBV7-8 to TRBJ2-5, with no clear D. Trimming cost V 0 bases and J 2 bases, with 10 bases left between them. CDR1 SGHVS and CDR2 FQNEAQ come from the germline V gene. CDR3 length equals 15 residues. DNA for the CDR3: TGTGCCAGCAGCTTAGCAACCTCCGGACAAGAGACCCAGTACTTC. Its protein product is CASSLATSGQETQYF.

There are a few counts of this clonotype. The chain carries TRBV20-1 and TRBJ2-5; the match to TRBD1 covers 8 bases. Germline-derived CDR1 and CDR2 are DFQATT and SNEGSKA (reference sequence). With 0 bases clipped from V and 7 bases from J, the junction kept 7 bases outside the gene matches. The CDR3 is 14 amino acids. The CDR3, as DNA: TGCAGTGCTAGAGATCGGACAGGGCCATGGACCCAGTACTTC. Its translation: CSARDRTGPWTQYF.

J is TRBJ1-5 and V is TRBV7-9; D remains unclear. The CDR3 extends over 15 amino acids. CDR1 is SEHNR and CDR2 is FQNEAQ in the germline V gene (reference sequence). Trimming took off 1 base at V and 3 bases at J, with 10 bases between the two ends. This chain's CDR3 is CASSLGVGFNQPQHF. The CDR3 DNA reads as TGTGCCAGCAGCTTAGGGGTGGGGTTCAATCAGCCCCAGCATTTT.

This clonotype occurred a few times. The CDR3 reads CSAVLQRDEKLFF. CDR3 coding DNA: TGCAGTGCCGTCCTCCAAAGAGATGAAAAACTGTTTTTT. V and J are TRBV20-1 and TRBJ1-4; D gene ambiguous. Germline V CDR1 and CDR2: DFQATT, SNEGSKA (reference sequence). This CDR3 is built from 13 residues. V was clipped by 6 bases and J by 6 bases, with 14 bases between them.

The chain uses TRBV2 and TRBJ1-1, with D possibly matching TRBD1 (5 bases). The V end lost 7 bases, the J end lost 3 bases, and 12 bases lay between the germline ends. The CDR3 has 13 residues. Germline V gene data show CDR1 as SNHLY and CDR2 as FYNNEI. CDR3 nucleotide sequence: TGTGCCAGCAAGAGAGCGGGGGACACTGAAGCTTTCTTT. Amino acids: CASKRAGDTEAFF. The variable domain in full, completed from reference TRBV2 and TRBJ1-1, reads EPEVTQTPSHQVTQMGQEVILRCVPISNHLYFYWYRQILGQKVEFLVSFYNNEISEKSEIFDDQFSVERPDGSNFTLKIRSTKLEDSAMYFCASKRAGDTEAFFGQGTRLTVV.